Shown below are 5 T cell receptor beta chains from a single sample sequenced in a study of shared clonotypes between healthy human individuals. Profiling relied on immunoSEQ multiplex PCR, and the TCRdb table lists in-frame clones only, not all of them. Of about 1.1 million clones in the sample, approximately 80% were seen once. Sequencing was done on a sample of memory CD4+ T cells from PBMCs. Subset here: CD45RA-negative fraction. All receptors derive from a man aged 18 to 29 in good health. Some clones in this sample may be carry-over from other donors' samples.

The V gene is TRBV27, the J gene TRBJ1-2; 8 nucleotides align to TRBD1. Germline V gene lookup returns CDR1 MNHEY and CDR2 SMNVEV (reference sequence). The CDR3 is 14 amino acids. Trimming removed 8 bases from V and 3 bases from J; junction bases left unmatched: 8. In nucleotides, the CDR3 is TGTGCCAGCGGTCCAGGGGGCCGGGACTATGGCTACACCTTC. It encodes CASGPGGRDYGYTF.

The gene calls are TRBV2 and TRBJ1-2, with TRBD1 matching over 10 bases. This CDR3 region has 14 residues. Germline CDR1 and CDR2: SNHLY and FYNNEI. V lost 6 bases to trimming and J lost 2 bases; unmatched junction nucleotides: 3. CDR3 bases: TGTGCCAGCAGGGGACAGGGGCAGAACTATGGCTACACCTTC. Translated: CASRGQGQNYGYTF. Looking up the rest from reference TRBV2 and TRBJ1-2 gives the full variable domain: EPEVTQTPSHQVTQMGQEVILRCVPISNHLYFYWYRQILGQKVEFLVSFYNNEISEKSEIFDDQFSVERPDGSNFTLKIRSTKLEDSAMYFCASRGQGQNYGYTFGSGTRLTVV.

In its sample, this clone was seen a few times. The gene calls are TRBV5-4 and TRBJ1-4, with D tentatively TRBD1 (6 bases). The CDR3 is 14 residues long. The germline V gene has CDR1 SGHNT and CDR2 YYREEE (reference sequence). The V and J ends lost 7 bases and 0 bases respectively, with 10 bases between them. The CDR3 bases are TGTGCCAGCCGGAACAGGGCAACTAATGAAAAACTGTTTTTT. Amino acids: CASRNRATNEKLFF.

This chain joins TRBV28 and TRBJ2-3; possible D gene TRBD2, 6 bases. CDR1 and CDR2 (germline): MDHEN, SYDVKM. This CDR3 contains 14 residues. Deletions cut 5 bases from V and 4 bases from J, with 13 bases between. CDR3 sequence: CASSTPSVPDTQYF. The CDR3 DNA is TGTGCCAGCAGTACCCCTAGCGTCCCAGATACGCAGTATTTT.

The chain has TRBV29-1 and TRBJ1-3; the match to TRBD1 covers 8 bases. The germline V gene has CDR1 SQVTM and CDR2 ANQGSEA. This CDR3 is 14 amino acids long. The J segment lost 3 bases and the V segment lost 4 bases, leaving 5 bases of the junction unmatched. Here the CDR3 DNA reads TGCAGCGTTGCCGACAGGGGTAGTGGAAACACCATATATTTT. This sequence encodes CSVADRGSGNTIYF.